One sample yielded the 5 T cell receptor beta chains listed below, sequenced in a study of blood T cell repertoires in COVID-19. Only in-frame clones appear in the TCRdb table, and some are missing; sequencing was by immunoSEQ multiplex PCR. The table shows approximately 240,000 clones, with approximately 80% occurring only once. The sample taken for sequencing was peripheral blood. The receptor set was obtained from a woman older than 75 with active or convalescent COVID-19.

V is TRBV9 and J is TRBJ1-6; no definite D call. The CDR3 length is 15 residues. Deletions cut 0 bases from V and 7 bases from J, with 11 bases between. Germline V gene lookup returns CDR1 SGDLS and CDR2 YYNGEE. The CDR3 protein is CASSVGVQQNSPLHF. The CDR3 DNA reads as TGTGCCAGCAGCGTAGGTGTACAGCAGAATTCACCCCTCCACTTT.

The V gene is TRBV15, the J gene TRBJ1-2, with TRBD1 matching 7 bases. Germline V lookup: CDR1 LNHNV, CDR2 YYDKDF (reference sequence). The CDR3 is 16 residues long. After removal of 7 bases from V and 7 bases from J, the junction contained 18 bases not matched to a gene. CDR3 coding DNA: TGTGCCACCAAGACTAGACAGGGACGTTTTCTAGGTGGCTACACCTTC. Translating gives CATKTRQGRFLGGYTF.

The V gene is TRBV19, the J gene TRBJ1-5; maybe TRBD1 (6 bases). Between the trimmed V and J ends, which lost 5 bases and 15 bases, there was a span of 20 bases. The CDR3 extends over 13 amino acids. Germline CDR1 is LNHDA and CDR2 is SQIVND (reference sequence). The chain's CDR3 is CASSVTLDRTLHF. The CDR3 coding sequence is TGTGCCAGTAGTGTTACCCTCGACAGGACTCTGCATTTT. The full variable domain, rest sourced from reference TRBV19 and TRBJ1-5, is DGGITQSPKYLFRKEGQNVTLSCEQNLNHDAMYWYRQDPGQGLRLIYYSQIVNDFQKGDIAEGYSVSREKKESFPLTVTSAQKNPTAFYLCASSVTLDRTLHFGDGTRLSIL.

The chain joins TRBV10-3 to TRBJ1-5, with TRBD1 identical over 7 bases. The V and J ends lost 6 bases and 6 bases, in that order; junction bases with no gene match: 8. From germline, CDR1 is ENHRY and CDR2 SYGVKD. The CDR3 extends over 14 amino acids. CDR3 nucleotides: TGTGCCATCAGCGTCGACAGGGTGGGTCAGCCCCAGCATTTT. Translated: CAISVDRVGQPQHF.

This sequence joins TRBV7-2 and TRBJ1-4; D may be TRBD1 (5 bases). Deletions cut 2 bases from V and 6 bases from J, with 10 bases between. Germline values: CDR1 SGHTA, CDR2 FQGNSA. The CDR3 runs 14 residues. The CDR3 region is CASSLSRVDEKLFF. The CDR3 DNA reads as TGTGCCAGCAGCTTAAGCAGGGTAGATGAAAAACTGTTTTTT.